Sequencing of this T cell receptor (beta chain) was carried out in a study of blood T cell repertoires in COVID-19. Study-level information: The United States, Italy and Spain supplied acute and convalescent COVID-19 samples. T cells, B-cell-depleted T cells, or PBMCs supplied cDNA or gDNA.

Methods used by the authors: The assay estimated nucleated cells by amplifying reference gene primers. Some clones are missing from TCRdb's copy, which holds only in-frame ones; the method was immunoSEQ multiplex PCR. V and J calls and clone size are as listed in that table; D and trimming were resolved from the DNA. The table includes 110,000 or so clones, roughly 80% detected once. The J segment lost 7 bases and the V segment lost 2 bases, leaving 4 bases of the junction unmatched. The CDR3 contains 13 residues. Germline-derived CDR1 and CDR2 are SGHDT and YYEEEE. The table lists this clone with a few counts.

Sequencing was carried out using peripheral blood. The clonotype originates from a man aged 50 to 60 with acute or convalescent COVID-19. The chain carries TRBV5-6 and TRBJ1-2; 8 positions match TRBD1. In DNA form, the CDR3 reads TGTGCCAGCAGCTTAGGACAGGGCCGTGGCTACACCTTC. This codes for CASSLGQGRGYTF.